These 21 T cell receptor beta chains were sequenced from one sample in a study of T cells after yellow fever vaccination. One entry per CDR3 protein, called by TCRdb with MiXCR from the 5' RACE reads. The repertoire holds approximately 450,000 distinct CDR3 sequences, with around 20% as singletons. The material sequenced was PBMCs, taken before the yellow fever booster vaccination. The receptors here all came from a man aged 18-30 years who received the YFV17D yellow fever vaccine.

The chain recombines TRBV28 with TRBJ2-2; D not certain. The germline gives CDR1 MDHEN, CDR2 SYDVKM. The length of the CDR3 is 15 residues. V lost 6 bases and J 6 bases, leaving 17 bases between the germline ends. CDR3 in amino acids: CASRRLNHWAGELFF. CDR3 coding DNA: TGTGCCAGCAGGCGCTTAAATCATTGGGCCGGGGAGCTGTTTTTT.

The chain is built from TRBV20-1 and TRBJ2-3; D is undetermined. The CDR3 totals 18 residues. Germline assignment: CDR1 DFQATT and CDR2 SNEGSKA (reference sequence). V was trimmed by 0 bases and J by 2 bases, leaving 21 bases between them. DNA of the CDR3: TGCAGTGCTAGAGATCTCGGGCCCTCACCTGGGAACACAGATACGCAGTATTTT. Its protein is CSARDLGPSPGNTDTQYF.

This rearrangement joins TRBV5-1 to TRBJ2-1; TRBD1 matches 8 bases. CDR3 length equals 16 residues. The germline gives CDR1 SGHRS, CDR2 YFSETQ. Trimming at V came to 7 bases and at J to 0 bases, leaving 9 bases not matched to a gene. The chain's CDR3 is CASAPGGADSYNEQFF. CDR3 bases: TGCGCCAGCGCTCCAGGGGGCGCCGACTCCTACAATGAGCAGTTCTTC.

The chain has TRBV3-1 and TRBJ2-7, with TRBD1 identical over 10 bases. The length of the CDR3 is 15 residues. The germline V gene encodes CDR1 LGHDT and CDR2 YNNKEL (reference sequence). With 3 bases clipped from V and 2 bases from J, the junction kept 4 bases outside the gene matches. CDR3 amino acids: CASSHWTGGAYEQYF. The CDR3 nucleotides are TGTGCCAGCAGCCATTGGACAGGGGGGGCCTACGAGCAGTACTTC.

This clonotype was observed a few times. This chain links TRBV7-8 with TRBJ2-2; D tentatively fits TRBD1 or TRBD2 (6 bases each). Trimming removed 1 base from V and 1 base from J, with 10 bases in between. CDR1 and CDR2 from the germline V gene are SGHVS and FQNEAQ. The CDR3 sequence is 16 residues long. Here the CDR3 DNA reads TGTGCCAGCAGCTTAGGGGGGGCTCGGAACACCGGGGAGCTGTTTTTT. Protein: CASSLGGARNTGELFF. Combining the CDR3 with reference TRBV7-8 and TRBJ2-2 gives the whole variable domain GAGVSQSPRYKVAKRGQDVALRCDPISGHVSLFWYQQALGQGPEFLTYFQNEAQLDKSGLPSDRFFAERPEGSVSTLKIQRTQQEDSAVYLCASSLGGARNTGELFFGEGSRLTVL.

This clonotype was counted a few times. V gene TRBV12-3 or TRBV12-4 combines with J gene TRBJ1-6; 7 nucleotides line up with TRBD1. The CDR3 has 13 amino acids. V lost 5 bases and J lost 10; bases outside the gene matches: 5. CDR3 in amino acids: CASSNDRESPLHF. The CDR3 DNA is TGTGCCAGCAGTAATGACAGGGAATCACCCCTCCACTTT.

This clonotype was seen a few times. The chain joins TRBV20-1 to TRBJ1-2; D is unresolved. The CDR3 length is 9 residues. Germline lookup yields CDR1 DFQATT and CDR2 SNEGSKA (reference sequence). The V end lost 0 bases, the J end lost 10 bases, and 3 bases lay between the germline ends. The CDR3 sequence is CSARDAYTF. CDR3 bases: TGCAGTGCTAGAGATGCCTACACCTTC.

The chain is built from TRBV7-3 and TRBJ1-6; D unresolved. Germline assignment: CDR1 SGHTA and CDR2 FQGTGA. The CDR3 runs to 15 residues. V gave up 1 base and J gave up 6 bases, with 10 bases separating them. The DNA for the CDR3 is TGTGCCAGCAGCTTAAGGGGAAGGAGTAATTCACCCCTCCACTTT. This encodes CASSLRGRSNSPLHF. The complete variable domain, with remaining parts taken from reference TRBV7-3 and TRBJ1-6, reads GAGVSQTPSNKVTEKGKYVELRCDPISGHTALYWYRQSLGQGPEFLIYFQGTGAADDSGLPNDRFFAVRPEGSVSTLKIQRTERGDSAVYLCASSLRGRSNSPLHFGNGTRLTVT.

This clonotype was detected ten times or more. V usage is TRBV12-3 or TRBV12-4 and J usage is TRBJ1-2; 9 bases line up with TRBD1. V was pared by 6 bases and J by 5 bases, with 7 bases of the junction left unmatched. CDR3 length: 14 amino acids. CDR3 DNA: TGTGCCAGCAGATCACAGGGGGCACAATATGGCTACACCTTC. Residues: CASRSQGAQYGYTF.

This clonotype was counted many times. For the CDR3, the DNA is TGCAGCGTTACCGTGGGGTCCGCTAATGAAAAACTGTTTTTT. Protein: CSVTVGSANEKLFF. The V gene is TRBV29-1, the J gene TRBJ1-4; D is ambiguous. Germline-derived CDR1 and CDR2 are SQVTM and ANQGSEA. V was clipped by 5 bases and J by 3 bases, with 13 bases between them. The CDR3 is made up of 14 amino acids.

This rearrangement joins TRBV5-5 to TRBJ1-6; D gene unclear. This CDR3 spans 16 amino acids. Germline V lookup: CDR1 SGHKS, CDR2 YYEKEE (reference sequence). V was trimmed by 1 base and J by 5 bases, leaving 13 bases between them. The CDR3 loop is CASSLPLNRDNSPLHF. The DNA of the CDR3 is TGTGCCAGCAGCTTGCCCCTCAATCGGGATAATTCACCCCTCCACTTT.

The chain employs TRBV20-1 and TRBJ1-1, with D uncertain. Trimming shortened V by 4 bases and J by 2 bases, and 11 bases separated the two germline ends. The CDR3 totals 13 residues. Germline loops: CDR1 DFQATT, CDR2 SNEGSKA (reference sequence). CDR3 in DNA: TGCAGTGCTACCCCGGGTAGAAACACTGAAGCTTTCTTT. Translated: CSATPGRNTEAFF.

This clonotype was observed a handful of times. The chain has TRBV20-1 and TRBJ2-1, with TRBD2 matching 11 bases. The CDR3 has 15 amino acids. Germline values: CDR1 DFQATT, CDR2 SNEGSKA (reference sequence). V lost 0 bases, J lost 8 bases, and 6 bases stayed unmatched. CDR3 loop: CSARDPLAGGHEQFF. The CDR3 nucleotides read TGCAGTGCTAGAGATCCCCTAGCGGGGGGACATGAGCAGTTCTTC.

This clonotype has only one observation. The V and J genes are TRBV19 and TRBJ2-7; 7 nucleotides match TRBD1. The CDR3 sequence is 13 residues long. CDR1 and CDR2 from the germline V gene are LNHDA and SQIVND (reference sequence). J lost 5 bases, V lost 5 bases, and 6 bases had no gene match. CDR3 sequence reads: CASSVRGSDEQYF. CDR3 sequence (DNA): TGTGCCAGTAGTGTCAGGGGGAGCGACGAGCAGTACTTC.

This clonotype has a handful of counts. The chain links TRBV15 to TRBJ1-2, with D hard to call. V gave up 1 base and J gave up 4 bases, with 10 bases separating them. The germline gives CDR1 LNHNV, CDR2 YYDKDF (reference sequence). This CDR3 has 14 residues. The CDR3 loop reads CATSRGNRRYGYTF. DNA for the CDR3: TGTGCCACCAGCAGAGGAAACCGGCGCTATGGCTACACCTTC.

This clonotype was counted between two and nine times. CDR3 nucleotide sequence: TGTGCCAGCAGTGACAGGGTTTTCGGCAATGAGCAGTTCTTC. Translation: CASSDRVFGNEQFF. The rearrangement links TRBV12-3 or TRBV12-4 to TRBJ2-1; 7 nucleotides align to TRBD1. The CDR3 sequence is 14 residues long. Trimming took 5 bases from V and 6 from J; bases not matched to a gene: 7.

This clonotype was detected many times. This chain uses TRBV9 with TRBJ2-3; D not certain. Per germline, CDR1 SGDLS and CDR2 YYNGEE. The V end was cut by 4 bases, the J end by 2 bases, with 8 bases between. The CDR3 loop spans 13 amino acids. CDR3 protein: CASSPNPTDTQYF. The CDR3 nucleotides are TGTGCCAGCAGCCCCAACCCCACAGATACGCAGTATTTT.

The chain has TRBV5-1 and TRBJ2-2; D gene ambiguous. Looked up from germline, CDR1 is SGHRS and CDR2 is YFSETQ. Trimming removed 0 bases at V and 6 bases at J, with 12 bases between. The CDR3 has 15 residues. The chain's CDR3 is CASSLAGSSSGELFF. The CDR3, as DNA: TGCGCCAGCAGCTTGGCTGGGTCCTCCTCCGGGGAGCTGTTTTTT.

This clonotype was seen only a few times. The rearrangement joins TRBV5-8 to TRBJ2-1; 7 nucleotides align to TRBD1. The trim removed 4 bases at V and 3 bases at J, leaving 7 bases unmatched. Germline V gives CDR1 SGHTS, CDR2 YDEGEE. CDR3 size: 15 residues. As DNA, the CDR3 is TGTGCCAGCAGCCCGAGGGGACAGTACTACAATGAGCAGTTCTTC. This sequence encodes CASSPRGQYYNEQFF. Supplemented by reference TRBV5-8 and TRBJ2-1, the full variable domain reads EAGVTQSPTHLIKTRGQQATLRCSPISGHTSVYWYQQALGLGLQFLLWYDEGEERNRGNFPPRFSGRQFPNYSSELNVNALELEDSALYLCASSPRGQYYNEQFFGPGTRLTVL.

J is TRBJ1-5 and V is TRBV6-8; perhaps TRBD1 as D (5 bases). V was cut by 8 bases and J by 3 bases, with 23 bases left in between. There are 17 residues in the CDR3. Germline CDR1 MNHGY, CDR2 SAAAGT. CDR3 region: CASRRPRGGDYNQPQHF. The CDR3 nucleotides read TGTGCCAGCCGCCGTCCTCGGGGAGGGGATTACAATCAGCCCCAGCATTTT.

This clonotype has just a few counts. The rearrangement joins TRBV7-6 to TRBJ2-5; D is undetermined. Looked up from germline, CDR1 is SGHVS and CDR2 is FNYEAQ. Trimming took off 5 bases at V and 3 bases at J, with 7 bases between the two ends. The CDR3 has 12 residues. The CDR3 nucleotides are TGTGCCAGCAGCGACCTCAAAGAGACCCAGTACTTC. Residues: CASSDLKETQYF.